Shown below are 32 T cell receptor beta chains from a single sample sequenced in a study of molecular identifiers for immune sequencing clone quantification. TCRdb recomputed calls from the PCR reads with MiXCR, one row per CDR3 protein. The repertoire has 600,000 to 650,000 distinct CDR3 sequences, about 20% of them found once; the top ten carry around 0.86%. Sample: naive CD8+ T cells from blood, with Jurkat cell RNA spiked in. Subset described: FACS-sorted CD8+CD4-CCR7+CD45RA+ naive T cells. These TCRs come from a human donor in good health. Some libraries in this study had Jurkat cell RNA spiked in.

This sequence joins TRBV4-1 and TRBJ1-5; TRBD1 matches at 9 bases. This CDR3 contains 15 residues. The V and J ends lost 0 bases and 5 bases, in that order; junction bases with no gene match: 2. The germline CDR1 and CDR2 sequences are MGHRA and YSYEKL. The CDR3 protein is CASSQDRDRDQPQHF. CDR3 coding DNA: TGCGCCAGCAGCCAAGACCGGGACAGGGATCAGCCCCAGCATTTT.

The chain couples TRBV15 to TRBJ2-7; TRBD2 matches at 9 bases. The CDR3 has 14 amino acids. With 3 bases clipped from V and 4 bases from J, the junction kept 4 bases outside the gene matches. Germline lookup yields CDR1 LNHNV and CDR2 YYDKDF (reference sequence). The CDR3 region is CATSSPGLAYEQYF. CDR3 DNA sequence: TGTGCCACCAGCAGTCCGGGACTAGCTTACGAGCAGTACTTC.

In its sample, this clonotype was seen many times. As DNA, the CDR3 is TGTGCCAGCAGCGAGGACACCTATGGCTACACCTTC. Its protein is CASSEDTYGYTF. This chain links TRBV7-9 with TRBJ1-2, with a weak D call TRBD1 (5 bases). The CDR3 totals 12 residues. Trimming cost V 5 bases and J 4 bases, with 8 bases left between them. In germline, CDR1 is SEHNR, CDR2 FQNEAQ (reference sequence).

This clonotype was picked up many times. The chain combines TRBV12-3 or TRBV12-4 with TRBJ2-7; 8 bases line up with TRBD2. With V trimmed by 2 bases and J by 7 bases, 10 bases remained unmatched. The CDR3 is made up of 15 amino acids. CDR3 loop: CASSLRKREMGEQYF. CDR3 DNA sequence: TGTGCCAGCAGTTTAAGGAAGCGGGAGATGGGGGAGCAGTACTTC.

With regard to this clonotype: Since a much larger clone is just one base distant, this may be a read error. V is TRBV6-5 and J is TRBJ1-1; unclear D gene. The ends were cut back, 4 bases at V and 3 bases at J, with 21 bases in the middle. Looked up from germline, CDR1 is MNHEY and CDR2 is SVGAGI. The CDR3 is 17 amino acids. CDR3 bases: TGTGCCAGCAGTTGTTTCGGGTTTAGTTACCTGGACACTGAAGCTTTCTTT. The encoded protein is CASSCFGFSYLDTEAFF.

This clonotype was seen ten or more times. The chain uses TRBV20-1 and TRBJ2-1; the match to TRBD2 covers 9 bases. Trimming removed 2 bases from V and 7 bases from J; junction bases left unmatched: 15. Germline V gives CDR1 DFQATT, CDR2 SNEGSKA (reference sequence). This CDR3 comprises 17 residues. DNA of the CDR3: TGCAGTGCTAGACCTTTCCCACTAGCGGGTATCGGAAATGAGCAGTTCTTC. This translates into CSARPFPLAGIGNEQFF.

This clonotype was found many times. This chain connects TRBV5-6 to TRBJ1-2; the match to TRBD1 covers 7 bases. This CDR3 has 17 residues. The V and J ends lost 4 bases and 2 bases, in that order; junction bases with no gene match: 14. Germline-derived CDR1 and CDR2 are SGHDT and YYEEEE. CDR3 sequence reads: CASSRTPPGQRNYGYTF. The CDR3 nucleotides read TGTGCCAGCAGCCGAACCCCTCCGGGACAGCGCAACTATGGCTACACCTTC.

The table lists this clonotype with many counts. The V and J genes are TRBV18 and TRBJ2-2; the D gene is possibly TRBD1 (6 bases). The CDR3 covers 18 residues. Germline values: CDR1 KGHSH, CDR2 LQKENI. With 2 bases removed from V and 0 bases from J, the gap between germline ends came to 16 bases. CDR3 bases: TGTGCCAGCTCACCAGTGGACAGCACCATTACGAACACCGGGGAGCTGTTTTTT. Its protein product is CASSPVDSTITNTGELFF.

This clonotype was observed many times. The CDR3: CASSTGQGAGELFF. The CDR3 nucleotides are TGTGCCAGCAGCACAGGACAGGGCGCCGGGGAGCTGTTTTTT. The V call is TRBV5-4, the J call TRBJ2-2; TRBD1 aligns across 8 bases. Germline loops: CDR1 SGHNT, CDR2 YYREEE (reference sequence). V lost 4 bases, J lost 6 bases, and 5 bases stayed unmatched. There are 14 residues in the CDR3.

This clonotype turned up a few times. A much larger clone lies one base from this, so it may be a read error. CDR3 sequence: CASREQGNTEAFF. As DNA, the CDR3 is TGTGCCAGCAGGGAACAGGGGAACACTGAAGCTTTCTTT. V gene TRBV7-3 combines with J gene TRBJ1-1; tentatively, D is TRBD1 (6 bases). The V end lost 6 bases, the J end lost 1 base, and 9 bases lay between the germline ends. Germline V CDR1 and CDR2: SGHTA, FQGTGA. This CDR3 has 13 amino acids. Complete variable domain (other parts from reference TRBV7-3 and TRBJ1-1): GAGVSQTPSNKVTEKGKYVELRCDPISGHTALYWYRQSLGQGPEFLIYFQGTGAADDSGLPNDRFFAVRPEGSVSTLKIQRTERGDSAVYLCASREQGNTEAFFGQGTRLTVV.

As concerns this clonotype: It may be a read error: a sequence one base away is much more abundant. Because it lacks the conserved phenylalanine or tryptophan at the end, this CDR3 is likely a read error. V and J are TRBV20-1 and TRBJ2-7, with 7 bases fitting TRBD2. The CDR3 totals 15 residues. V gave up 4 bases and J gave up 7 bases; unmatched junction bases: 16. CDR1 and CDR2 from the germline V gene are DFQATT and SNEGSKA (reference sequence). CDR3 DNA: TGCAGTGCTACGTCCCCCCGAACTAGCGCAGGGGAGCAGTACTCC. Translation: CSATSPRTSAGEQYS.

Comment on this clonotype: This may arise from a read error, as a much more abundant clone is one base away. The V call is TRBV12-3 or TRBV12-4, the J call TRBJ1-2; no firm D call. The CDR3 is 13 amino acids. The CDR3 region has the DNA TGTGCCAGCAGTCCGGGTCTTAACTATGGCAACACCTTC. Translation gives CASSPGLNYGNTF.

This clonotype was picked up many times. The junction shows a germline mismatch at one end, possibly a read error. The rearrangement uses TRBV27 and TRBJ2-1; D is unclear. The CDR3 covers 15 residues. Germline V lookup: CDR1 MNHEY, CDR2 SMNVEV (reference sequence). CDR3 residues: CASSLAGVSYNEQFF. The CDR3 region has the DNA TGCGCCAGCAGCTTGGCCGGCGTCTCCTACAATGAGCAGTTCTTC.

Regarding this clonotype: A read error is possible here, since a much larger clone lies one base away. The chain carries TRBV3-1 and TRBJ1-6; D is uncertain. Germline loops: CDR1 LGHDT, CDR2 YNNKEL (reference sequence). Deletions cut 4 bases from V and 5 bases from J, with 9 bases between. The CDR3 has 14 residues. CDR3: CASSPEPDNSPLHF. The CDR3 DNA is TGTGCCAGCAGCCCGGAGCCGGATAATTCACCCCTCCACTTT.

There are many counts of this clonotype. The chain couples TRBV6-6 to TRBJ2-6; D may be TRBD1 or TRBD2 (5 bases each). Germline lookup yields CDR1 MNHNY and CDR2 SVGAGI (reference sequence). This CDR3 spans 18 amino acids. V was clipped by 4 bases and J by 0 bases, with 16 bases between them. CDR3 residues: CASSFPGRLDSGANVLTF. The CDR3 DNA is TGTGCCAGCAGTTTCCCGGGACGGCTAGACTCTGGGGCCAACGTCCTGACTTTC.

The chain has TRBV6-2 or TRBV6-3 and TRBJ2-7; TRBD1 or TRBD2 may be the D gene (5 bases each). Per the germline V gene, CDR1 is MNHEY and CDR2 is SVGEGT. This CDR3 is built from 14 residues. Trimming stripped 2 bases from V and 3 bases from J, with 11 bases between. CDR3 region: CASSYESGGYEQYF. CDR3 sequence (DNA): TGTGCCAGCAGTTACGAGTCTGGGGGCTACGAGCAGTACTTC.

About this clonotype itself: This may arise from a read error, as a much more abundant clone is one base away. The chain couples TRBV9 to TRBJ2-7; D could derive from TRBD1 or TRBD2 (5 bases each). From germline, CDR1 is SGDLS and CDR2 YYNGEE. The CDR3 sequence is 13 residues long. CDR3 DNA: TGTGCCAGCAGCCCAAATGGGGGTTACGAGCAGTGCTTC. The encoded protein is CASSPNGGYEQCF.

The chain combines TRBV19 with TRBJ2-1; D is perhaps TRBD1 (5 bases). The germline CDR1 and CDR2 sequences are LNHDA and SQIVND (reference sequence). The V end was cut by 5 bases, the J end by 1 base, with 12 bases between. The CDR3 loop spans 15 amino acids. CDR3: CASSVGQGSYNEQFF. CDR3 bases: TGTGCCAGTAGTGTGGGTCAGGGATCCTACAATGAGCAGTTCTTC.

This clonotype was detected ten times or more. The J gene is TRBJ1-4, the V gene TRBV10-3; weak D call: TRBD1 (5 bases). CDR3 length equals 16 residues. V was clipped by 5 bases and J by 2 bases, with 15 bases between them. Germline V gives CDR1 ENHRY, CDR2 SYGVKD. CDR3 in amino acids: CAISPVGARTNEKLFF. DNA of the CDR3: TGTGCCATCAGTCCCGTAGGGGCGAGGACTAATGAAAAACTGTTTTTT.

The table lists this clonotype with many counts. One junction end disagrees with the germline gene, perhaps due to a read error. This chain links TRBV7-2 with TRBJ2-7; D remains unclear. This CDR3 contains 13 residues. Germline CDR1 and CDR2: SGHTA and FQGNSA. Here the CDR3 reads CASSLAVSYEQYF. The CDR3 DNA reads TGCGCCAGCAGCTTGGCCGTCTCCTACGAGCAGTACTTC. The full variable domain, completed using reference TRBV7-2 and TRBJ2-7, is GAGVSQSPSNKVTEKGKDVELRCDPISGHTALYWYRQSLGQGLEFLIYFQGNSAPDKSGLPSDRFSAERTGGSVSTLTIQRTQQEDSAVYLCASSLAVSYEQYFGPGTRLTVT.

With respect to this clonotype: The germline gene is not matched at one end of the junction; a read error may be the cause. V usage is TRBV4-1 and J usage is TRBJ1-3; possibly TRBD1 for D (5 bases). The V gene's germline CDR1 is MGHRA and CDR2 YSYEKL. The CDR3 length is 15 residues. The CDR3 DNA sequence: TGCGCCGGCAGCCAAGGGGCCTTCTCTGGAAACACCATATATTTT. Amino acid sequence: CAGSQGAFSGNTIYF.

Ten or more counts support this clonotype. The chain links TRBV7-9 to TRBJ1-5; TRBD1 matches 8 bases. CDR3 length: 16 residues. Trimming at V came to 5 bases and at J to 2 bases, leaving 8 bases not matched to a gene. CDR1 is SEHNR and CDR2 is FQNEAQ in the germline V gene (reference sequence). The chain's CDR3 is CASSAGGLWGNQPQHF. CDR3 coding DNA: TGTGCCAGCAGCGCAGGGGGCCTTTGGGGCAATCAGCCCCAGCATTTT.

The chain carries TRBV13 and TRBJ2-7; 8 nucleotides match TRBD1. Germline trimming cut 5 bases from V and 4 bases from J; bases unmatched to any gene: 13. The CDR3 extends over 16 amino acids. The germline gives CDR1 PRHDT, CDR2 FYEKMQ (reference sequence). The CDR3 reads CASSHDTGTGPYEQYF. The DNA of the CDR3 is TGTGCCAGCAGCCACGATACCGGGACAGGACCTTACGAGCAGTACTTC.

Regarding this clonotype: Since a much larger clone is just one base distant, this may be a read error. Here the CDR3 omits its conserved ending phenylalanine or tryptophan, so a read error is the likely source. The J gene is TRBJ2-1, the V gene TRBV19, with 7 positions matching TRBD2. The trim removed 6 bases at V and 5 bases at J, leaving 4 bases unmatched. The CDR3 runs to 13 residues. Looked up from germline, CDR1 is LNHDA and CDR2 is SQIVND (reference sequence). CDR3 sequence (DNA): TGTGCCAGTAGCGCTGGGGGGGACAATGAGCAGTTCTCC. It specifies CASSAGGDNEQFS.

This clonotype was seen more than once but under ten times. The chain recombines TRBV7-6 with TRBJ1-4; D remains unclear. V lost 5 bases and J 0 bases, leaving 7 bases between the germline ends. The V gene's germline CDR1 is SGHVS and CDR2 FNYEAQ. CDR3 length equals 14 residues. CDR3 in amino acids: CASSPFATNEKLFF. The CDR3 region has the DNA TGTGCCAGCAGCCCCTTTGCAACTAATGAAAAACTGTTTTTT. Full variable domain (missing parts from reference TRBV7-6 and TRBJ1-4): GAGVSQSPRYKVTKRGQDVALRCDPISGHVSLYWYRQALGQGPEFLTYFNYEAQQDKSGLPNDRFSAERPEGSISTLTIQRTEQRDSAMYRCASSPFATNEKLFFGSGTQLSVL.

This clonotype was detected only a few times. One end of the junction does not line up with germline, which may come from a read error. The rearrangement joins TRBV15 to TRBJ1-4, with no clear D. The length of the CDR3 is 13 residues. The germline CDR1 and CDR2 sequences are LNHNV and YYDKDF (reference sequence). The CDR3 reads CATSNSGEVKLFF. The CDR3 DNA reads TGTGCCACCAGCAATAGTGGAGAGGTAAAACTGTTCTTT.

This clonotype was counted at least ten times. The rearrangement uses TRBV3-1 and TRBJ1-2, with TRBD1 matching over 8 bases. The ends lost 2 bases at V and 6 bases at J; junction bases unmatched: 5. This CDR3 has 14 residues. Germline V gene lookup returns CDR1 LGHDT and CDR2 YNNKEL (reference sequence). CDR3 sequence (DNA): TGTGCCAGCAGCCAATTCCCGGACAGGGATGGCTACACCTTC. Translated, it gives CASSQFPDRDGYTF.

This clonotype was counted many times. The chain joins TRBV5-1 to TRBJ2-5, with D perhaps given as TRBD1 or TRBD2 (5 bases each). Germline values: CDR1 SGHRS, CDR2 YFSETQ. Trimming removed 2 bases from V and 1 base from J, with 15 bases in between. There are 16 residues in the CDR3. The CDR3 DNA reads TGCGCCAGCAGCTTTAGTCTTAGGGACCTCCAAGAGACCCAGTACTTC. Amino acids: CASSFSLRDLQETQYF.

Ten or more counts support this clonotype. The CDR3 region has the DNA TGCGCCAGCAGCCAGGATCACCAAGACAGTAGCAATCAGCCCCAGCATTTT. This codes for CASSQDHQDSSNQPQHF. The V call is TRBV4-3, the J call TRBJ1-5; D may be TRBD1 (5 bases). The germline V gene encodes CDR1 LGHNA and CDR2 YSLEER. V was cut by 3 bases and J by 0 bases, with 15 bases left in between. The CDR3 is 17 residues long.

The chain combines TRBV19 with TRBJ1-5; 7 nucleotides match TRBD1. V trimming: 4 bases; J trimming: 4 bases; junction bases outside the gene matches: 4. CDR3 size: 14 residues. CDR1 and CDR2 (germline): LNHDA, SQIVND (reference sequence). As DNA, the CDR3 is TGTGCCAGTAGTACCGGGACAGAGAATCAGCCCCAGCATTTT. It specifies CASSTGTENQPQHF. Supplemented by reference TRBV19 and TRBJ1-5, the full variable domain reads DGGITQSPKYLFRKEGQNVTLSCEQNLNHDAMYWYRQDPGQGLRLIYYSQIVNDFQKGDIAEGYSVSREKKESFPLTVTSAQKNPTAFYLCASSTGTENQPQHFGDGTRLSIL.

This clonotype has a single count. The chain employs TRBV7-6 and TRBJ2-5; tentatively, D is TRBD1 or TRBD2 (5 bases each). Germline assignment: CDR1 SGHVS and CDR2 FNYEAQ. V was trimmed by 3 bases and J by 0 bases, leaving 17 bases between them. This CDR3 is 17 amino acids long. The CDR3 loop reads CASSLIGSDSHQETQYF. The CDR3 DNA reads as TGTGCCAGCAGCTTGATAGGGAGTGACAGTCACCAAGAGACCCAGTACTTC.

This clonotype has only a few counts. The chain carries TRBV27 and TRBJ2-3; the D is unclear. The CDR3 is 17 residues long. Trimming took 4 bases from V and 0 from J, leaving 17 bases between them. The germline V gene encodes CDR1 MNHEY and CDR2 SMNVEV (reference sequence). CDR3 protein: CASSSVLMQASTDTQYF. DNA for the CDR3: TGTGCCAGCAGTTCGGTACTGATGCAGGCAAGCACAGATACGCAGTATTTT.